The 27 T cell receptor beta chains given below trace back to one sample, sequenced in a study of T cells in Graves' hyperthyroidism and ophthalmopathy. RNA transcripts were the template for amplifying TCR beta CDR3 regions. Carried out on the TCR CDR3, a first-round RT-PCR used the HTBI primer set. A single record per CDR3 protein comes from TCRdb applying MiXCR to the multiplex PCR reads. This repertoire shows about 760,000 distinct CDR3 sequences, just over 35% found once; its top ten account for around 30%. Sequencing was done on a sample of blood. The origin of the receptors is a woman between 40 and 55 years old with Graves' hyperthyroidism.

This clonotype was seen a handful of times. The CDR3 protein is CASSEFGSAGEANTDTQYF. CDR3 bases: TGTGCCAGCAGTGAGTTCGGTTCTGCAGGGGAGGCGAACACAGATACGCAGTATTTT. The V and J genes are TRBV25-1 and TRBJ2-3; D possibly uses TRBD1 or TRBD2 (6 bases each). V was trimmed by 3 bases and J by 2 bases, leaving 24 bases between them. CDR1 and CDR2 from the germline V gene are MGHDK and SYGVNS. The CDR3 is 19 amino acids.

This clonotype was seen a few times. J is TRBJ2-7 and V is TRBV29-1; D is unresolved. Germline CDR1 SQVTM, CDR2 ANQGSEA. Trimming shortened V by 6 bases and J by 7 bases, and 13 bases separated the two germline ends. The CDR3 is 11 amino acids. The CDR3 coding sequence is TGCAGCGTGGGTAGCTACAATGAGCAGTACTTC. Protein sequence: CSVGSYNEQYF.

CDR3 residues: CASSQSGISNQPQHF. CDR3 in DNA: TGTGCCAGCAGCCAATCTGGAATTAGCAATCAGCCCCAGCATTTT. The gene calls are TRBV3-1 and TRBJ1-5; unclear D gene. This CDR3 is 15 amino acids long. V lost 2 bases and J 0 bases, leaving 8 bases between the germline ends. Germline CDR1 LGHDT, CDR2 YNNKEL (reference sequence). Drawing the rest from reference TRBV3-1 and TRBJ1-5, the complete variable domain is DTAVSQTPKYLVTQMGNDKSIKCEQNLGHDTMYWYKQDSKKFLKIMFSYNNKELIINETVPNRFSPKSPDKAHLNLHINSLELGDSAVYFCASSQSGISNQPQHFGDGTRLSIL.

About this clonotype: A read error may be the cause here, since a much bigger clone is one base away. The CDR3 nucleotides are TGCGCCAGCAGCCAAGGGGACACCCACTATGGCTACACCTTC. It is translated as CASSQGDTHYGYTF. The chain uses TRBV4-3 and TRBJ1-2, with a tentative D call TRBD1 (6 bases). V was shortened by 1 base and J by 3 bases, with 9 bases between the two germline ends. CDR3 size: 14 residues. Germline V gene data show CDR1 as LGHNA and CDR2 as YSLEER.

This clonotype was detected a few times. The chain uses TRBV6-5 and TRBJ1-1; D uncertain. Germline CDR1 is MNHEY and CDR2 is SVGAGI. The CDR3 loop spans 15 amino acids. The V end was cut by 0 bases, the J end by 14 bases, with 22 bases between. CDR3 DNA: TGTGCCAGCAGTTACTCGAGAGTAGAGGTGTCAGGCTTCTTCTTT. Amino acids: CASSYSRVEVSGFFF.

The chain's CDR3 is CSARDFQGMNTEAFF. The CDR3 bases are TGCAGTGCTAGAGACTTCCAGGGTATGAACACTGAAGCTTTCTTT. This chain joins TRBV20-1 and TRBJ1-1; D perhaps matches TRBD1 (5 bases). Germline lookup yields CDR1 DFQATT and CDR2 SNEGSKA (reference sequence). The CDR3 consists of 15 residues. V lost 0 bases and J 0 bases, leaving 11 bases between the germline ends.

In its sample, this clonotype was seen many times. This rearrangement joins TRBV19 to TRBJ1-5, with D unclear. Germline values: CDR1 LNHDA, CDR2 SQIVND (reference sequence). V was clipped by 4 bases and J by 5 bases, with 9 bases between them. The CDR3 loop spans 13 amino acids. The CDR3 here is CASSTSVDQPQHF. The CDR3 DNA follows: TGTGCCAGTAGTACCTCTGTCGATCAGCCCCAGCATTTT.

V and J are TRBV7-2 and TRBJ2-7; D not resolved. Per the germline V gene, CDR1 is SGHTA and CDR2 is FQGNSA. The CDR3 has 13 amino acids. V was clipped by 5 bases and J by 7 bases, with 15 bases between them. The CDR3 bases are TGTGCCAGCAGCCTCGCCCCGGCGGCTGAGCAGTACTTC. Translated, it gives CASSLAPAAEQYF.

This chain joins TRBV6-5 and TRBJ1-5, with D unclear. This CDR3 has 16 amino acids. Germline lookup yields CDR1 MNHEY and CDR2 SVGAGI. V lost 4 bases and J 0 bases, leaving 13 bases between the germline ends. The CDR3 here is CASSSDAGYSNQPQHF. The CDR3, as DNA: TGTGCCAGCAGTTCGGACGCCGGTTATAGCAATCAGCCCCAGCATTTT.

The rearrangement joins TRBV20-1 to TRBJ2-7; 12 positions match TRBD2. This CDR3 spans 17 amino acids. Trimming cost V 4 bases and J 6 bases; bases outside gene matches: 16. CDR1 and CDR2 from the germline V gene are DFQATT and SNEGSKA (reference sequence). This chain's CDR3 is CSAMGLAGGPRLIEQYF. The CDR3 DNA sequence: TGCAGTGCTATGGGGCTAGCGGGAGGGCCGCGGTTAATCGAGCAGTACTTC.

This chain links TRBV10-3 with TRBJ1-6; D ambiguous. The CDR3 is 12 residues long. The V gene lost 2 bases and the J gene lost 16 bases, with 12 bases spanning the gap. Germline V gene data show CDR1 as ENHRY and CDR2 as SYGVKD. The CDR3 DNA sequence: TGTGCCATCAGTGAGGGGGTCCTGGGACTCCACTTT. Its translation: CAISEGVLGLHF.

Only a few counts were recorded for this clonotype. This sequence joins TRBV7-2 and TRBJ1-2, with TRBD1 identical over 8 bases. The V gene end was trimmed by 2 bases and the J gene end by 4 bases; junction bases not matched to a gene: 18. The length of the CDR3 is 19 residues. Per germline, CDR1 SGHTA and CDR2 FQGNSA. This CDR3 reads CASSLQSRGPRRDAYGYTF. The DNA of the CDR3 is TGTGCCAGCAGCTTACAGAGCAGGGGGCCCCGCCGGGACGCCTATGGCTACACCTTC.

The V and J genes are TRBV4-1 and TRBJ1-1; no definite D call. Germline V gene data show CDR1 as MGHRA and CDR2 as YSYEKL. The V end was cut by 3 bases, the J end by 7 bases, with 6 bases between. This CDR3 is 11 amino acids long. The CDR3: CASSHLFEAFF. The CDR3 DNA is TGCGCCAGCAGCCATCTTTTTGAAGCTTTCTTT.

This clonotype was observed many times. V is TRBV20-1 and J is TRBJ2-5; D might be TRBD2 (6 bases). Germline V gene data show CDR1 as DFQATT and CDR2 as SNEGSKA (reference sequence). The CDR3 contains 14 residues. V was shortened by 3 bases and J by 2 bases, with 13 bases between the two germline ends. As DNA, the CDR3 is TGCAGTGCTAGGGGCGGGGAGACTCAAGAGACCCAGTACTTC. Its protein is CSARGGETQETQYF.

This clonotype was seen repeatedly, ten times or more. V usage is TRBV20-1 and J usage is TRBJ2-7, with TRBD2 matching over 11 bases. The germline V gene has CDR1 DFQATT and CDR2 SNEGSKA (reference sequence). This CDR3 contains 13 residues. With V trimmed by 5 bases and J by 2 bases, 2 bases remained unmatched. Here the CDR3 reads CSAGGLAAYEQYF. For the CDR3, the DNA is TGCAGTGCTGGGGGACTAGCGGCCTACGAGCAGTACTTC.

This sequence joins TRBV29-1 and TRBJ2-7; D gene uncertain. Germline V lookup: CDR1 SQVTM, CDR2 ANQGSEA. This CDR3 has 16 amino acids. V lost 2 bases to trimming and J lost 0 bases, with 17 bases between them. The CDR3 is CSVEWAARFLSYEQYF. DNA for the CDR3: TGCAGCGTTGAATGGGCGGCGCGCTTCCTCTCCTACGAGCAGTACTTC.

This chain uses TRBV14 with TRBJ1-1, with no clear D. V lost 4 bases and J lost 0, with 12 bases in between. Germline CDR1 is SGHDN and CDR2 is FVKESK. The CDR3 consists of 15 residues. In nucleotides, the CDR3 is TGTGCCAGCAGCCTACAACTTCTCTTGAACACTGAAGCTTTCTTT. Residues: CASSLQLLLNTEAFF.

J is TRBJ2-6 and V is TRBV20-1; 7 nucleotides line up with TRBD2. Germline loops: CDR1 DFQATT, CDR2 SNEGSKA (reference sequence). The ends lost 3 bases at V and 0 bases at J; junction bases unmatched: 11. There are 18 residues in the CDR3. The CDR3 nucleotides are TGCAGTGCTAGCCCCCTGGCGGGGGAGAACTCTGGGGCCAACGTCCTGACTTTC. This sequence encodes CSASPLAGENSGANVLTF.

The chain has TRBV6-2 or TRBV6-3 and TRBJ1-1; a weak D match, TRBD1 (5 bases). Germline V gene data show CDR1 as MNHEY and CDR2 as SVGEGT. The CDR3 consists of 15 residues. Trimming removed 0 bases at V and 5 bases at J, with 13 bases between. CDR3 sequence (DNA): TGTGCCAGCAGTTACTCGGACTCGGGGGGAACTGAAGCTTTCTTT. Translation: CASSYSDSGGTEAFF.

The V gene is TRBV3-1, the J gene TRBJ2-3; 8 positions agree with TRBD1. The germline gives CDR1 LGHDT, CDR2 YNNKEL (reference sequence). Trimming removed 4 bases from V and 3 bases from J; junction bases left unmatched: 0. This CDR3 comprises 13 residues. The CDR3 region is CASSRTGTDTQYF. In nucleotides, the CDR3 is TGTGCCAGCAGCCGGACAGGGACAGATACGCAGTATTTT.

This clonotype was seen repeatedly, ten times or more. The rearrangement uses TRBV20-1 and TRBJ2-7; the match to TRBD1 covers 7 bases. V trimming: 5 bases; J trimming: 1 base; junction bases outside the gene matches: 8. Germline values: CDR1 DFQATT, CDR2 SNEGSKA (reference sequence). The CDR3 length is 14 residues. CDR3 in amino acids: CSAVGGDISYEQYF. In DNA, the CDR3 is TGCAGTGCTGTAGGGGGCGATATATCCTACGAGCAGTACTTC.

This clonotype came up many times. The V and J genes are TRBV7-8 and TRBJ2-5, with 7 bases that match TRBD1. The CDR3 sequence is 15 residues long. V lost 0 bases, J lost 2 bases, and 3 bases stayed unmatched. CDR1 SGHVS and CDR2 FQNEAQ come from the germline V gene. The CDR3 coding sequence is TGTGCCAGCAGCTTAGCGTCGGGACAGCAAGAGACCCAGTACTTC. It specifies CASSLASGQQETQYF.

This clonotype showed up many times. The chain employs TRBV20-1 and TRBJ2-5; 8 bases map to TRBD1. J was trimmed by 5 bases and V by 6 bases; bases with no gene match: 8. Germline assignment: CDR1 DFQATT and CDR2 SNEGSKA (reference sequence). CDR3 length: 13 amino acids. CDR3 sequence reads: CSATWTGRETQYF. The CDR3 DNA reads as TGCAGTGCCACCTGGACAGGGAGGGAGACCCAGTACTTC.

In the case of this clonotype: This likely comes from a read error, as the CDR3 has no conserved phenylalanine or tryptophan at its end. The chain is built from TRBV7-9 and TRBJ2-7, with D possibly TRBD1 on 6 matching bases. CDR1 is SEHNR and CDR2 is FQNEAQ in the germline V gene (reference sequence). V lost 8 bases and J 3 bases, leaving 14 bases between the germline ends. CDR3 length: 13 amino acids. CDR3: CASLFGQNYEQYL. In DNA form, the CDR3 reads TGTGCCAGCCTCTTTGGACAGAACTACGAGCAGTACCTC.

On this clonotype: A read error is possible here, since a much larger clone lies one base away. The genes are TRBV7-2 and TRBJ2-2, with D possibly being TRBD2 (5 bases). This CDR3 has 14 amino acids. Germline CDR1 SGHTA, CDR2 FQGNSA. The CDR3 bases are TGTGCCAGCAGCTTAGTTCTCGGCACCGGGGAGCTGCTTTTT. This gives the protein CASSLVLGTGELLF. Based on the CDR3 plus reference TRBV7-2 and TRBJ2-2, the full variable domain is GAGVSQSPSNKVTEKGKDVELRCDPISGHTALYWYRQSLGQGLEFLIYFQGNSAPDKSGLPSDRFSAERTGGSVSTLTIQRTQQEDSAVYLCASSLVLGTGELLFGEGSRLTVL.

This CDR3 reads CATVPRDRGHEQFF. CDR3 sequence (DNA): TGTGCCACCGTACCTAGGGACAGGGGGCACGAGCAGTTCTTC. The chain uses TRBV24-1 and TRBJ2-7; TRBD1 agrees at 12 bases. The end of the DNA is better explained by TRBJ2-1, so the J call may be wrong. Germline CDR1 is KGHDR and CDR2 is SFDVKD. The CDR3 sequence is 14 residues long.

V is TRBV2 and J is TRBJ1-4, with D possibly matching TRBD1 (6 bases). Germline CDR1 SNHLY, CDR2 FYNNEI. The CDR3 length is 14 residues. Trimming took off 1 base at V and 6 bases at J, with 9 bases between the two ends. CDR3 DNA sequence: TGTGCCAGCAGTGAAGGGCAGGGGTATGAAAAACTGTTTTTT. This encodes CASSEGQGYEKLFF.